This is a list of T cell receptor beta chains from one sample in a study of T cells in Graves' hyperthyroidism and ophthalmopathy. Each CDR3 protein is one row after TCRdb ran MiXCR on the multiplex PCR reads. Of about 600,000 distinct CDR3 sequences in the sample, about 14% are singletons; the top ten hold approximately 12%. The sequenced sample was blood. The source is a woman aged 45-60 years with Graves' ophthalmopathy. The CDR3 runs from the conserved cysteine through the conserved F or W. D genes are given only for firm matches. Only part of the rows carry a size: once, few, many, or a class if the clone is expanded.

J gene	clone size	V gene	D gene	CDR3 protein	CDR3 DNA
TRBJ2-3	few	TRBV9	TRBD2	CASSTLAVNTDTQYF	TGTGCCAGCAGCACTCTAGCGGTGAACACAGATACGCAGTATTTT
TRBJ1-6	few	TRBV19	-	CASKEANPYNSPLHF	TGTGCCAGTAAGGAGGCCAATCCCTATAATTCACCCCTCCACTTT
TRBJ2-7	many	TRBV20-1	TRBD2	CSARYTAGGSYEQYF	TGCAGTGCTAGGTACACGGCGGGAGGATCCTACGAGCAGTACTTC
TRBJ2-5	-	TRBV9	TRBD1	CASSVDFDRGETQYF	TGTGCCAGCAGCGTAGATTTTGACAGGGGCGAGACCCAGTACTTC
TRBJ1-5	-	TRBV20-1	-	CSATRTDQPQHF	TGCAGTGCTACCCGGACAGATCAGCCCCAGCATTTT
TRBJ2-7	many	TRBV2	-	CASSGSISQYF	TGTGCCAGCAGTGGTTCGATTTCGCAGTACTTC
TRBJ1-2	-	TRBV5-8	-	CASSLEQGGGGYTF	TGTGCCAGCAGCTTGGAACAGGGAGGTGGAGGCTACACCTTC
TRBJ1-2	many	TRBV3-1	-	CASSQVGSYGYTF	TGTGCCAGCAGCCAAGTTGGCAGCTATGGCTACACCTTC
TRBJ2-7	many	TRBV27	TRBD1	CASSFQAPGTASYEQYF	TGTGCCAGCAGTTTTCAGGCCCCCGGGACAGCATCCTACGAGCAGTACTTC
TRBJ2-3	many	TRBV6-2/TRBV6-3	-	CASSYRATDTQYF	TGTGCCAGCAGTTACAGGGCGACAGATACGCAGTATTTT
TRBJ2-3	-	TRBV28	-	CASRGPSLGTDTQYF	TGTGCCAGCAGGGGGCCCAGCCTGGGCACAGATACGCAGTATTTT
TRBJ1-1	many	TRBV30	-	CAWRRTGNTEAFF	TGTGCCTGGAGGCGAACAGGGAACACTGAAGCTTTCTTT
TRBJ2-1	many	TRBV7-8	TRBD1	CASSSQAPGGEQFF	TGTGCCAGCAGCTCTCAAGCCCCAGGGGGTGAGCAGTTCTTC
TRBJ1-6	many	TRBV6-1	TRBD1	CASSEGDRVSTPLHF	TGTGCCAGCAGTGAGGGGGACAGGGTCTCGACACCCCTCCACTTT
TRBJ2-1	many	TRBV2	TRBD2	CASSTGVAGNNEQFF	TGTGCCAGCTCAACCGGGGTAGCGGGAAACAATGAGCAGTTCTTC
TRBJ2-4	-	TRBV10-3	-	CAISESHQNIQYF	TGTGCCATCAGTGAGTCGCACCAAAACATTCAGTACTTC
TRBJ2-7	few	TRBV15	-	CATSRDISYEQYF	TGTGCCACCAGCAGAGACATCTCCTACGAGCAGTACTTC
TRBJ2-3	many	TRBV9	-	CASSPTTGHATQYF	TGTGCCAGCAGCCCCACGACTGGGCATGCCACGCAGTATTTT
TRBJ2-3	many	TRBV7-9	TRBD2	CASSSGAGATDTQYF	TGTGCCAGCAGCTCCGGGGCGGGAGCCACAGATACGCAGTATTTT
TRBJ2-7	-	TRBV20-1	TRBD1	CSASDRDHEQYF	TGCAGTGCCTCGGACAGGGACCACGAGCAGTACTTC
TRBJ2-3	-	TRBV20-1	-	CSATHGTDTQYF	TGCAGTGCTACGCACGGGACAGATACGCAGTATTTT
TRBJ1-1	many	TRBV20-1	TRBD1	CSASNQGAYTEAFF	TGCAGTGCGTCGAATCAGGGGGCTTACACTGAAGCTTTCTTT
TRBJ1-2	many	TRBV7-2	-	CASSLPRGGGRGYTF	TGTGCCAGCAGCTTACCAAGGGGGGGGGGAAGAGGCTACACCTTC
TRBJ2-3	many	TRBV7-3	TRBD2	CASSSSTSSDTQYF	TGTGCCAGCAGCTCCTCGACTAGCTCAGATACGCAGTATTTT
TRBJ2-2	few	TRBV7-3	-	CASSSQAGELFF	TGTGCCAGCAGCTCCCAGGCCGGGGAGCTGTTTTTT
TRBJ1-4	many	TRBV9	-	CASSETGRAEKLFF	TGTGCCAGCAGCGAAACAGGGCGGGCTGAAAAACTGTTTTTT
TRBJ2-7	-	TRBV20-1	TRBD1	CSAARDRGLSYEQYF	TGCAGTGCAGCTAGGGACAGGGGCCTTTCCTACGAGCAGTACTTC
TRBJ2-1	-	TRBV9	-	CASSVDPAGFNEQFF	TGTGCCAGCAGCGTAGACCCCGCGGGCTTCAATGAGCAGTTCTTC
TRBJ2-2	many	TRBV11-2	-	CASSLDRGNGELFF	TGTGCCAGCAGCTTAGACAGGGGTAATGGGGAGCTGTTTTTT
TRBJ2-3	-	TRBV19	TRBD2	CASSSGLAATDTQYF	TGTGCCAGTAGTTCGGGACTAGCGGCCACAGATACGCAGTATTTT
TRBJ2-4	-	TRBV19	-	CASSIRAKNIQYF	TGTGCCAGTAGTATAAGAGCCAAAAACATTCAGTACTTC
TRBJ1-4	few	TRBV2	-	CASSDIVEKLFF	TGTGCCAGCAGTGACATAGTCGAAAAACTGTTTTTT
TRBJ2-1	few	TRBV5-1	TRBD1	CASSLAPRGTGEEFF	TGCGCCAGCAGCTTGGCCCCCCGGGGGACAGGGGAGGAGTTCTTC
TRBJ1-4	few	TRBV15	-	CATRRPNEKLFF	TGTGCCACCCGCCGGCCCAATGAAAAACTGTTTTTT
TRBJ2-7	many	TRBV6-2/TRBV6-3	-	CASSYFGQRVGDEQYF	TGTGCCAGCAGTTACTTCGGACAGCGAGTTGGGGACGAGCAGTACTTC
TRBJ2-1	many	TRBV6-1	-	CASSEDSSYNEQFF	TGTGCCAGCAGTGAAGACAGCTCCTACAATGAGCAGTTCTTC
TRBJ2-7	many	TRBV28	-	CASNPIGQSSYEQYF	TGTGCCAGCAACCCGATTGGACAGAGCTCCTACGAGCAGTACTTC
TRBJ1-1	many	TRBV20-1	-	CSALGGGTNTEAFF	TGCAGTGCCCTCGGGGGGGGGACGAACACTGAAGCTTTCTTT
TRBJ2-3	-	TRBV4-3	-	CASSQDSHPRSDTQYF	TGCGCCAGCAGCCAAGACAGCCACCCTCGCTCGGATACGCAGTATTTT
TRBJ1-6	many	TRBV6-1	TRBD1	CASSEIGTDYSPLHF	TGTGCCAGCAGTGAAATAGGGACAGACTATTCACCCCTCCACTTT